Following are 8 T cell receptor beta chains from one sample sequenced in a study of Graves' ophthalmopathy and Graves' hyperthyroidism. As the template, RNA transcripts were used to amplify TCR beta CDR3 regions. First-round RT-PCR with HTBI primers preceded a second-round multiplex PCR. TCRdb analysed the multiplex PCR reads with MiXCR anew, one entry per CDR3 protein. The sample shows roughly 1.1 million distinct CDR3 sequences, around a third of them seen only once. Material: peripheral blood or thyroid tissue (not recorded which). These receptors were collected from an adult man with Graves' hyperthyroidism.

The CDR3 region is CASSLRGALNTEAFF. As DNA, the CDR3 is TGTGCCAGCAGCCTCAGGGGGGCGTTGAACACTGAAGCTTTCTTT. The chain joins TRBV7-8 to TRBJ1-1; TRBD1 agrees at 7 bases. This CDR3 is 15 amino acids long. The germline gives CDR1 SGHVS, CDR2 FQNEAQ. V trimming: 5 bases; J trimming: 0 bases; junction bases outside the gene matches: 6.

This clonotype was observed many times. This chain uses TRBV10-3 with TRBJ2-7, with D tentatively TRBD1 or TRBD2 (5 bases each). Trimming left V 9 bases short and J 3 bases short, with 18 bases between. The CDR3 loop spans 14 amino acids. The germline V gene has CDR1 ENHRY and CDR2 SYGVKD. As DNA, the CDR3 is TGTGCCATAAGAGGGCAGGGTGATCTCTACGAGCAGTACTTC. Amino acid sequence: CAIRGQGDLYEQYF.

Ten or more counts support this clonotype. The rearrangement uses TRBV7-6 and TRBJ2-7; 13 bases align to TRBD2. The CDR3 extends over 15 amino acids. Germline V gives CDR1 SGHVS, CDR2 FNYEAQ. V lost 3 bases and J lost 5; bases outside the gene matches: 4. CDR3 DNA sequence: TGTGCCAGCAGCTTGTGGACTAGCGGGAGCGACGAGCAGTACTTC. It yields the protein CASSLWTSGSDEQYF. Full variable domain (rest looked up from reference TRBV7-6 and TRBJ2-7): GAGVSQSPRYKVTKRGQDVALRCDPISGHVSLYWYRQALGQGPEFLTYFNYEAQQDKSGLPNDRFSAERPEGSISTLTIQRTEQRDSAMYRCASSLWTSGSDEQYFGPGTRLTVT.

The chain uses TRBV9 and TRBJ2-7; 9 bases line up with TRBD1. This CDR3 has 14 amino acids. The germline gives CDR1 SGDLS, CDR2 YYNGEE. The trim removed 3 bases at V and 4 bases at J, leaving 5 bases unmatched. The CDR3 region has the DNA TGTGCCAGCAGCGCCCGGGACAGGGAATACGAGCAGTACTTC. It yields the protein CASSARDREYEQYF.

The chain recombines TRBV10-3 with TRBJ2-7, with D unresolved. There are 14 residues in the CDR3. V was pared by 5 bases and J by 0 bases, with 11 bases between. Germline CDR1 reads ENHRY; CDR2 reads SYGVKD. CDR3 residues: CAISYGSYSYEQYF. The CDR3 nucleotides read TGTGCCATCAGTTACGGCAGTTACTCCTACGAGCAGTACTTC.

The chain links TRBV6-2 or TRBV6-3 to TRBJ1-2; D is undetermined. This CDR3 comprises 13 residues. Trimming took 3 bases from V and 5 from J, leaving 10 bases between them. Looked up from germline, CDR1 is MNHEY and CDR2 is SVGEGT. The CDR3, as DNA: TGTGCCAGCAGTTATGAAACACCTTATGGCTACACCTTC. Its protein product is CASSYETPYGYTF.

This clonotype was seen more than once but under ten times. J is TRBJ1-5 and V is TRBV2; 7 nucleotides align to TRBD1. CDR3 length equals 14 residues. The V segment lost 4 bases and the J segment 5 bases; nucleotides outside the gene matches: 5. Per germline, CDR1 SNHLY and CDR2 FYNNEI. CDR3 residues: CASSGGTEHQPQHF. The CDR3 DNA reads TGTGCCAGCAGTGGCGGGACAGAACATCAGCCCCAGCATTTT.

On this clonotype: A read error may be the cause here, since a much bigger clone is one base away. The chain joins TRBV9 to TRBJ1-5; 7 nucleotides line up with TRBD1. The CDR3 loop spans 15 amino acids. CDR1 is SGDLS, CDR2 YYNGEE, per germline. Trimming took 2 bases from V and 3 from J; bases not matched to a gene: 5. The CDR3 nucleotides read TGTGCCAGCAGCGTGGGGGACAGTCTCAATCAGCCCCAGCATTTT. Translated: CASSVGDSLNQPQHF.